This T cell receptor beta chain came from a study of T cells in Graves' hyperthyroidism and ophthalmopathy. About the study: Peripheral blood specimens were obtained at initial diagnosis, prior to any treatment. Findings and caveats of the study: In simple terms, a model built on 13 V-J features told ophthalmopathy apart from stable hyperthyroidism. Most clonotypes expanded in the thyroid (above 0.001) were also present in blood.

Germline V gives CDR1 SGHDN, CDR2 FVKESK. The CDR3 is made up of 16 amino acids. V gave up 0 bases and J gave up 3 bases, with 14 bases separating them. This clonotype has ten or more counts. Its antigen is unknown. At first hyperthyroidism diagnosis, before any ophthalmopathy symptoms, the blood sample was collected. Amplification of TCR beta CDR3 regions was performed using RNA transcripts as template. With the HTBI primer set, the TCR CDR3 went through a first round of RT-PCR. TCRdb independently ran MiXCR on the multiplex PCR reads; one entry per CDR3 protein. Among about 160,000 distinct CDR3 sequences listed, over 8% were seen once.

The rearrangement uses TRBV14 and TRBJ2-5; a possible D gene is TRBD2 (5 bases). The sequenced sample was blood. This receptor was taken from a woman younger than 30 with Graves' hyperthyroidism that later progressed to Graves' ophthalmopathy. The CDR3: CASSQDSRPGKETQYF. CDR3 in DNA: TGTGCCAGCAGCCAAGATAGTAGACCGGGAAAAGAGACCCAGTACTTC.